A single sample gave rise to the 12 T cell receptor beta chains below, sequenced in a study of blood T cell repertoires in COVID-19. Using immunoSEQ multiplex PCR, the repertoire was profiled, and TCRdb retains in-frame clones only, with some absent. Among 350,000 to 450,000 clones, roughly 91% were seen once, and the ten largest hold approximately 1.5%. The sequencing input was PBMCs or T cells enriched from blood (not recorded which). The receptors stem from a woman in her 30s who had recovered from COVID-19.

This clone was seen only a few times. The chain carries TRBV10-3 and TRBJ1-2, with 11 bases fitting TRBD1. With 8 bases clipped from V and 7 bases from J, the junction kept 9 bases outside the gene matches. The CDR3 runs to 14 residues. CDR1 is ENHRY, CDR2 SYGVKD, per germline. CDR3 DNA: TGTGCCATCCAAGGACCCGGGACAGGGGGTGGCTACACCTTC. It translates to CAIQGPGTGGGYTF.

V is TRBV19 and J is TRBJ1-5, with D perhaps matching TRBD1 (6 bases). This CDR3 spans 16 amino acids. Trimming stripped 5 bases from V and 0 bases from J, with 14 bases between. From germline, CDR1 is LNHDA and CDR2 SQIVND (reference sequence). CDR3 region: CASSAGTLYSNQPQHF. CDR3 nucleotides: TGTGCCAGTAGTGCCGGGACACTGTATAGCAATCAGCCCCAGCATTTT.

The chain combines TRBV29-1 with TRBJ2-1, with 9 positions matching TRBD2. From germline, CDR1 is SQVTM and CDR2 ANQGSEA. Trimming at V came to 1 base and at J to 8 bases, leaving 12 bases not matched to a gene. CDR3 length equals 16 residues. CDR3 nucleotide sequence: TGCAGCGTTGAAGGAGTAGCGGGAGTATCTTTCGATGAGCAGTTCTTC. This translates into CSVEGVAGVSFDEQFF.

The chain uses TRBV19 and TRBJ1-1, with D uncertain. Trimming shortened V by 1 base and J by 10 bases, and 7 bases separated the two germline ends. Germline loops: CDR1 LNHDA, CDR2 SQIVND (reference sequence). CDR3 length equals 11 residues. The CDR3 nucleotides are TGTGCCAGTAGTATAGGGGCGGGAGCTTTCTTT. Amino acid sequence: CASSIGAGAFF.

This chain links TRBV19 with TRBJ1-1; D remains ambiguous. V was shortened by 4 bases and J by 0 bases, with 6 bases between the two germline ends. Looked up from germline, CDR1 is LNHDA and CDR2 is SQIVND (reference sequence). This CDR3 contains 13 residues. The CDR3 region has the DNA TGTGCCAGTAGTACACAGATGAACACTGAAGCTTTCTTT. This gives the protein CASSTQMNTEAFF.

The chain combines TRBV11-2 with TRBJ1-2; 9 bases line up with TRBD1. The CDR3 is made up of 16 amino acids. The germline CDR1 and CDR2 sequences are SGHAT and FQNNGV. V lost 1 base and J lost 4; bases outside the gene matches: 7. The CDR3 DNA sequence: TGTGCCAGCAGCTTAGCCCACCGGGACAGGGTCTATGGCTACACCTTC. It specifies CASSLAHRDRVYGYTF.

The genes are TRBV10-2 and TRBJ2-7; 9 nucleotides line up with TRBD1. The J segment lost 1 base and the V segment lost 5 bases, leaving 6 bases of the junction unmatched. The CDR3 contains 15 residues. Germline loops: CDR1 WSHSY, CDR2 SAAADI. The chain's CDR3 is CASSSRGTGSYEQYF. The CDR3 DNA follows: TGCGCCAGCAGTTCACGTGGGACAGGGTCCTACGAGCAGTACTTC.

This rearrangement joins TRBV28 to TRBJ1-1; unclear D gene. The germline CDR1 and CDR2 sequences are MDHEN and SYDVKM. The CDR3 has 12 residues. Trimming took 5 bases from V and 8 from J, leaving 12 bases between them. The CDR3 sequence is CASSLGLSEAFF. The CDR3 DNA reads TGTGCCAGCAGTCTCGGACTTTCGGAAGCTTTCTTT.

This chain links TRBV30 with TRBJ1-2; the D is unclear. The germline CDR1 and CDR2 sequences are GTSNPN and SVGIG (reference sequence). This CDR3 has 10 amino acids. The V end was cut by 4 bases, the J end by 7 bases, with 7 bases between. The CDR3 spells CAWKRTGYTF. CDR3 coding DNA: TGTGCCTGGAAGAGAACTGGCTACACCTTC.

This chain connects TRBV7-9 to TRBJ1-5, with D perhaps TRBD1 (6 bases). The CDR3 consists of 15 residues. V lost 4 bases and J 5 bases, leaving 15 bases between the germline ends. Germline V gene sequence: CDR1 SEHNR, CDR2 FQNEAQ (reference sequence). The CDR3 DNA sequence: TGTGCCAGCAGCTCCACCACAGGGAGCCATCAGCCCCAGCATTTT. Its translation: CASSSTTGSHQPQHF.

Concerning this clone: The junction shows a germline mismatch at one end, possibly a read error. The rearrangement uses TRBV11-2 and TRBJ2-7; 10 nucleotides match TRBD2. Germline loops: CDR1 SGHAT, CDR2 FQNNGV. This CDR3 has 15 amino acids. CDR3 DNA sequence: TGTGCCAGCAGCTCCGACGGACTAGCGGCGGGGTTCCCAATTTTC. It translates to CASSSDGLAAGFPIF.

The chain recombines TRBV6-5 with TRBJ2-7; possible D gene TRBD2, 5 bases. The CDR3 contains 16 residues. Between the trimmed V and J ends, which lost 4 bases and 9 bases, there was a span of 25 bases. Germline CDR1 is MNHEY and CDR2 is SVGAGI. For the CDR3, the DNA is TGTGCCAGCAGTTCCCAAGGCTTGGGTAGCGTGACGGGGCAGTACTTC. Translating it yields CASSSQGLGSVTGQYF.